This TCR beta chain came from a study of sequential checkpoint blockade in melanoma. Study in general: TCRβ was sequenced from DNA of 90 or so pretreatment tumors. Around 21 patients had tumor biopsies before treatment and at week 13.

Treatment here: randomized to nivolumab then ipilimumab (arm A) or the reverse (arm B). Assay used: immunoSEQ multiplex PCR; TCRdb lists only in-frame clones, some missing. Of fewer than 20,000 clones in the sample, 73% are singletons; the top ten hold roughly 5%. Sequences were derived from tumor tissue (inferred from file names), sampled from a patient given nivolumab and ipilimumab in sequence. The origin of this receptor is a human donor with melanoma.

The CDR3 nucleotides read TGTGCCAGCAGCTTCAGGGCTAGCGGGAGGGGAGAGACCCAGTACTTC. This sequence encodes CASSFRASGRGETQYF. V and J are TRBV11-3 and TRBJ2-5, with 12 bases lining up with TRBD2. The germline V gene has CDR1 SGHNT and CDR2 YENEEA. V gave up 3 bases and J gave up 4 bases; unmatched junction bases: 6. CDR3 size: 16 residues.